This passage covers 10 T cell receptor beta chains from one sample sequenced in a study of cytomegalovirus exposure and HLA in healthy donors (dated by TCRdb to the late 2010s). Libraries were built with the immunoSEQ multiplex PCR assay. A mixture of 60 forward primers for TCR Vbeta segments and 13 reverse primers for TCR Jbeta segments was used in the multiplex PCR. The source is immuneACCESS, and TCRdb retained only in-frame sequences with V and J called. Part of the clones is not carried over; for the studies checked, unresolved V genes explain less than half of this, and the remainder is unexplained. The sample table holds about 260,000 clones, of which 84% were seen once. The top ten hold roughly 2% of the sample. Sequencing was carried out using PBMCs. The receptor source for this set is a middle-aged woman in good health and CMV-seropositive.

Here the CDR3 reads CASSQVLAGRGIYEQYF. The CDR3 DNA reads as TGTGCCAGCAGCCAGGTACTAGCGGGAAGGGGAATCTACGAGCAGTACTTC. The rearrangement uses TRBV4-2 and TRBJ2-7; TRBD2 agrees at 10 bases. The CDR3 has 17 residues. Trimming removed 3 bases from V and 3 bases from J; junction bases left unmatched: 11. Germline-derived CDR1 and CDR2 are LGHNA and YNFKEQ.

The sample holds many counts of this clone. The chain employs TRBV7-9 and TRBJ2-5, with 11 bases identical to TRBD1. Trimming took 1 base from V and 2 from J; bases not matched to a gene: 3. This CDR3 is 16 amino acids long. The germline gives CDR1 SEHNR, CDR2 FQNEAQ (reference sequence). CDR3 DNA sequence: TGTGCCAGCAGCTTAGTGGACAGGGGGCTGCAAGAGACCCAGTACTTC. It yields the protein CASSLVDRGLQETQYF. The entire variable domain, with the rest obtained from reference TRBV7-9 and TRBJ2-5, is as follows: DTGVSQNPRHKITKRGQNVTFRCDPISEHNRLYWYRQTLGQGPEFLTYFQNEAQLEKSRLLSDRFSAERPKGSFSTLEIQRTEQGDSAMYLCASSLVDRGLQETQYFGPGTRLLVL.

The rearrangement joins TRBV29-1 to TRBJ2-5; a weak D match, TRBD2 (6 bases). CDR3 length: 13 residues. Germline CDR1 and CDR2: SQVTM and ANQGSEA. V was trimmed by 3 bases and J by 2 bases, leaving 10 bases between them. The CDR3 nucleotides are TGCAGCGTTGACGCAGGGAGGCAAGAGACCCAGTACTTC. Translated, it gives CSVDAGRQETQYF.

J is TRBJ1-2 and V is TRBV28; 9 bases map to TRBD1. J was trimmed by 8 bases and V by 7 bases; bases with no gene match: 11. Germline V gives CDR1 MDHEN, CDR2 SYDVKM. CDR3 length: 14 amino acids. DNA for the CDR3: TGTGCCAGCACGGGCTGGGACAGGGATATCGGCTACACCTTC. As protein: CASTGWDRDIGYTF.

This rearrangement joins TRBV4-2 to TRBJ2-7; 9 bases map to TRBD1. This CDR3 region has 16 residues. The V gene end was trimmed by 2 bases and the J gene end by 0 bases; junction bases not matched to a gene: 5. The V gene's germline CDR1 is LGHNA and CDR2 YNFKEQ. CDR3 region: CASSQHQDRGSYEQYF. The DNA of the CDR3 is TGTGCCAGCAGCCAACACCAGGACAGGGGCTCCTACGAGCAGTACTTC.

The chain combines TRBV19 with TRBJ1-6; D uncertain. The CDR3 runs to 14 residues. Germline lookup yields CDR1 LNHDA and CDR2 SQIVND (reference sequence). Trimming stripped 7 bases from V and 0 bases from J, with 7 bases between. CDR3 region: CASTHSSYNSPLHF. The CDR3 nucleotides are TGTGCCAGTACCCACAGCTCCTATAATTCACCCCTCCACTTT.

This chain joins TRBV6-5 and TRBJ1-6; 10 bases align to TRBD1. Germline V gene lookup returns CDR1 MNHEY and CDR2 SVGAGI. The CDR3 is 15 amino acids. V lost 3 bases and J lost 6; bases outside the gene matches: 2. The DNA of the CDR3 is TGTGCCAGCAGTTATAGGGACAGGGGTAATTCACCCCTCCACTTT. This sequence encodes CASSYRDRGNSPLHF.

This sequence joins TRBV11-2 and TRBJ2-1; D is possibly TRBD2 (5 bases). CDR1 SGHAT and CDR2 FQNNGV come from the germline V gene. The CDR3 is made up of 14 amino acids. The V gene lost 0 bases and the J gene lost 6 bases, with 9 bases spanning the gap. The CDR3 bases are TGTGCCAGCAGCTTAGATTACCGGGGCAATGAGCAGTTCTTC. Amino acid sequence: CASSLDYRGNEQFF.

The chain uses TRBV18 and TRBJ2-1, with 9 bases that match TRBD1. Germline CDR1 KGHSH, CDR2 LQKENI. Trimming removed 2 bases from V and 5 bases from J; junction bases left unmatched: 4. This CDR3 contains 15 residues. The CDR3: CASSPSGTGNNEQFF. In nucleotides, the CDR3 is TGTGCCAGCTCACCATCCGGGACAGGGAACAATGAGCAGTTCTTC. Using reference TRBV18 and TRBJ2-1 for the parts outside the CDR3, the full variable domain is NAGVMQNPRHLVRRRGQEARLRCSPMKGHSHVYWYRQLPEEGLKFMVYLQKENIIDESGMPKERFSAEFPKEGPSILRIQQVVRGDSAAYFCASSPSGTGNNEQFFGPGTRLTVL.

Concerning this clone: At one end, the junction sequence differs from germline, possibly due to a read error. The chain uses TRBV7-7 and TRBJ2-3, with a tentative D call TRBD1 (6 bases). The CDR3 has 14 amino acids. Germline V CDR1 and CDR2: SSHAT, FNYEAQ (reference sequence). DNA of the CDR3: TGTGCTAGCAGCCCCTTGGGGGCAACAGATACGCAGTATTTT. Translated, it gives CASSPLGATDTQYF.